The 11 T cell receptor beta chains below come from one sample, sequenced in a study of T cells in Graves' hyperthyroidism and ophthalmopathy. RNA transcripts provided the source from which TCR beta CDR3 regions were amplified. RT-PCR in the first round (using the HTBI primer set) targeted the TCR CDR3. In TCRdb, the multiplex PCR reads were re-called with MiXCR into one record per CDR3 protein. The profile covers under 800,000 distinct CDR3 sequences, with around 13% appearing a single time and about 10% taken by the ten largest. Sequences were obtained from blood. Receptors were obtained from a woman under 30 with Graves' hyperthyroidism.

The chain couples TRBV19 to TRBJ1-1, with 7 bases that match TRBD1. The CDR3 has 17 amino acids. Per germline, CDR1 LNHDA and CDR2 SQIVND (reference sequence). Trimming took 5 bases from V and 0 from J; bases not matched to a gene: 12. The CDR3 nucleotides are TGTGCCAGTAGTTTCAGGACAGGCGGCCGTGTGAACACTGAAGCTTTCTTT. It is translated as CASSFRTGGRVNTEAFF. The full variable domain, in which reference TRBV19 and TRBJ1-1 provide the parts outside the CDR3, is DGGITQSPKYLFRKEGQNVTLSCEQNLNHDAMYWYRQDPGQGLRLIYYSQIVNDFQKGDIAEGYSVSREKKESFPLTVTSAQKNPTAFYLCASSFRTGGRVNTEAFFGQGTRLTVV.

This clonotype occurred many times. The chain links TRBV30 to TRBJ2-2; D uncertain. This CDR3 spans 17 amino acids. Trimming pared 4 bases from V and 0 bases from J, leaving 18 bases between. Germline assignment: CDR1 GTSNPN and CDR2 SVGIG (reference sequence). As DNA, the CDR3 is TGTGCCTGGAATCATGGACGGACCAACCCGAACACCGGGGAGCTGTTTTTT. It is translated as CAWNHGRTNPNTGELFF. Drawing the rest from reference TRBV30 and TRBJ2-2, the complete variable domain is SQTIHQWPATLVQPVGSPLSLECTVEGTSNPNLYWYRQAAGRGLQLLFYSVGIGQISSEVPQNLSASRPQDRQFILSSKKLLLSDSGFYLCAWNHGRTNPNTGELFFGEGSRLTVL.

Ten or more counts support this clonotype. V gene TRBV5-1 combines with J gene TRBJ2-7, with 7 positions matching TRBD1. CDR3 length: 16 amino acids. The V gene's germline CDR1 is SGHRS and CDR2 YFSETQ. The trim removed 4 bases at V and 5 bases at J, leaving 15 bases unmatched. DNA of the CDR3: TGCGCCAGCAGCCCTCGGACAGGACCTCCCTCTAACGAGCAGTACTTC. This sequence encodes CASSPRTGPPSNEQYF.

The chain couples TRBV20-1 to TRBJ2-1; TRBD2 aligns across 10 bases. CDR3 length equals 16 residues. Per the germline V gene, CDR1 is DFQATT and CDR2 is SNEGSKA (reference sequence). Trimming removed 2 bases from V and 8 bases from J; junction bases left unmatched: 12. CDR3 in DNA: TGCAGTGCTAGACCCCTAGCGGGAGCCCCCCCGCATGAGCAGTTCTTC. This gives the protein CSARPLAGAPPHEQFF.

This clonotype was detected a few times. CDR3 residues: CASSSGYSYNEQFF. The DNA for the CDR3 is TGTGCCAGCAGTAGCGGGTATTCCTACAATGAGCAGTTCTTC. J is TRBJ2-1 and V is TRBV6-2 or TRBV6-3; a possible D gene is TRBD2 (6 bases). This CDR3 is built from 14 residues. V lost 5 bases, J lost 1 base, and 9 bases lay in between. The V gene's germline CDR1 is MNHEY and CDR2 SVGEGT.

The genes are TRBV29-1 and TRBJ1-2; D unclear. Deletions cut 7 bases from V and 4 bases from J, with 13 bases between. CDR1 and CDR2 (germline): SQVTM, ANQGSEA. CDR3 length: 12 amino acids. CDR3: CSDSPASYGYTF. In DNA form, the CDR3 reads TGCAGCGACTCACCGGCAAGCTATGGCTACACCTTC.

This clonotype was seen a handful of times. This chain joins TRBV6-6 and TRBJ1-5, with a possible D match to TRBD1 (6 bases). CDR1 is MNHNY, CDR2 SVGAGI, per germline (reference sequence). This CDR3 has 15 residues. Trimming took off 0 bases at V and 4 bases at J, with 10 bases between the two ends. The CDR3 coding sequence is TGTGCCAGCAGTTACTCGTGGGACACGAATCAGCCCCAGCATTTT. Translation gives CASSYSWDTNQPQHF.

This clonotype was counted many times. The genes are TRBV27 and TRBJ2-1, with 12 bases matching TRBD2. This CDR3 is built from 19 residues. Germline values: CDR1 MNHEY, CDR2 SMNVEV (reference sequence). The V segment lost 7 bases and the J segment 3 bases; nucleotides outside the gene matches: 16. CDR3 loop: CASNPTRLAGGRGYNEQFF. For the CDR3, the DNA is TGTGCCAGCAACCCAACCCGGCTAGCGGGAGGGAGGGGCTACAATGAGCAGTTCTTC.

The V call is TRBV10-3, the J call TRBJ2-5; a weak D match, TRBD1 (6 bases). The CDR3 is 13 residues long. Trimming took 7 bases from V and 0 from J, leaving 9 bases between them. From germline, CDR1 is ENHRY and CDR2 SYGVKD. Written as DNA, the CDR3 is TGTGCCATCAATGGGGACAACCAAGAGACCCAGTACTTC. It is translated as CAINGDNQETQYF.

The chain recombines TRBV14 with TRBJ2-1; a possible D gene is TRBD2 (6 bases). From germline, CDR1 is SGHDN and CDR2 FVKESK. V was pared by 1 base and J by 10 bases, with 23 bases between. This CDR3 has 17 amino acids. The CDR3 loop reads CASSQGTGVFGRAEQFF. For the CDR3, the DNA is TGTGCCAGCAGCCAAGGAACGGGAGTTTTTGGAAGGGCCGAGCAGTTCTTC.

The table lists this clonotype with many counts. CDR3 protein: CASSTWTEGETQYF. The CDR3 nucleotides are TGTGCCAGCAGCACCTGGACGGAAGGGGAGACCCAGTACTTC. V usage is TRBV7-9 and J usage is TRBJ2-5; unclear D gene. Per the germline V gene, CDR1 is SEHNR and CDR2 is FQNEAQ (reference sequence). Trimming removed 5 bases at V and 5 bases at J, with 15 bases between. The CDR3 consists of 14 residues.